The text below deals with one T cell receptor beta chain. Its cognate antigen is unknown. The CDR3 has 14 residues. CDR1 SGHNT and CDR2 YYREEE come from the germline V gene (reference sequence). The V and J ends lost 4 bases and 7 bases respectively, with 15 bases between them. Measured with immunoSEQ multiplex PCR; TCRdb has only the in-frame clones, and not every one. The sample consists of 9,500 to 13,000 clones, just over 99% of them appearing once. This record comes from a study of monozygotic twins with cystic fibrosis. General study findings and limits: The repertoire was suggested to be naive-dominated, clonality median around 0.0093. J usage was most co-twin-similar in 8 of 16 pairs, V in 13.

The TCR comes from a man between 18 and 29 years old with cystic fibrosis. V is TRBV5-4 and J is TRBJ2-4; a possible D gene is TRBD1 (7 bases). Sample: blood. The CDR3 coding sequence is TGTGCCAGCAGCCGACAGGGACTCTTGAACATTCAGTACTTC. Translation gives CASSRQGLLNIQYF.